One TCR beta chain is described in this entry. Its antigen is currently unknown. Trimming pared 1 base from V and 2 bases from J, leaving 6 bases between. CDR1 is SNHLY, CDR2 FYNNEI, per germline. The CDR3 runs to 13 residues. Profiled with immunoSEQ multiplex PCR; TCRdb holds only in-frame clones, not every one. The sample includes roughly 90,000 clones, around 86% of them seen just once. These data come from a study of glioma-infiltrating T cells after dendritic cell vaccination. At the level of the study: Between about 2003 and 2013, patients got autologous tumor lysate-pulsed dendritic cell vaccines. Points from the study as a whole: Longer survival after dendritic cell vaccination followed higher pretreatment TIL content.

The TCR sequence derives from a human donor with glioblastoma. The sample in question was blood, obtained before dendritic cell vaccination. The chain recombines TRBV2 with TRBJ2-7; a possible D gene is TRBD1 (5 bases). DNA of the CDR3: TGTGCCAGCAGTGAAGACAGGACCTACGAGCAGTACTTC. This encodes CASSEDRTYEQYF.